This T cell receptor (beta chain) was sequenced in a study of cytomegalovirus exposure and HLA in healthy donors. This clone was seen a few times. Its antigen is unknown. The PCR was carried out with 60 Vbeta primers and 13 Jbeta primers. In the original processing: As a later analysis found, there were 70 million to 100 million unique TCR beta chains, of which roughly 11 million were shared. Produced via immunoSEQ multiplex PCR; TCRdb's table is partial and in-frame only. The V and J calls and clone size are taken from that table; D and trimming were inferred from the DNA. The data hold approximately 120,000 clones, with 65% to 75% observed a single time. Whole-study results and caveats: Productive status was seen about 87% or about 30% of the time for most TCR beta V segments in an earlier analysis. The majority of TCR sequences were rare, yet some public TCRs appeared in many donors.

The sequenced sample consisted of PBMCs. This clonotype originated in a man aged 40-49 years in good health and CMV-seropositive.

The CDR3 region has the DNA TGTGCCAGCAGTTTAACGCGGGTGGAGGGGGAGCTGTTTTTT. Its protein product is CASSLTRVEGELFF. The chain carries TRBV28 and TRBJ2-2; tentatively, D is TRBD2 (5 bases). Germline assignment: CDR1 MDHEN and CDR2 SYDVKM. V was cut by 2 bases and J by 8 bases, with 12 bases left in between. The CDR3 length is 14 residues.